The next 6 T cell receptor beta chains were all read from a single sample in a study of blood T cell repertoires in COVID-19. Repertoires were generated with immunoSEQ multiplex PCR, while TCRdb's copy carries only in-frame clones and drops some. Of some 110,000 clones listed, over 75% were seen once; the top ten hold around 4.1%. Specimen: peripheral blood. Source of these receptors: a man over 45 with acute or convalescent COVID-19.

In DNA form, the CDR3 reads TGTGCCACGAACGACAGGGTTTGGACTGAAGCTTTCTTT. Its translation is CATNDRVWTEAFF. The chain combines TRBV10-3 with TRBJ1-1, with TRBD1 matching over 7 bases. The CDR3 sequence is 13 residues long. The V gene end was trimmed by 10 bases and the J gene end by 5 bases; junction bases not matched to a gene: 10. Per germline, CDR1 ENHRY and CDR2 SYGVKD.

The chain recombines TRBV5-1 with TRBJ1-1; no definite D call. CDR3 length: 15 residues. V lost 7 bases and J 4 bases, leaving 20 bases between the germline ends. Germline lookup yields CDR1 SGHRS and CDR2 YFSETQ. CDR3 region: CASRTGLTSGTEAFF. The CDR3 nucleotides read TGCGCCAGCCGGACCGGACTCACATCGGGCACTGAAGCTTTCTTT.

J is TRBJ2-2 and V is TRBV12-5; weak D call: TRBD2 (5 bases). Germline CDR1 is LGHNT and CDR2 is FRNRAP. This CDR3 has 13 residues. The CDR3 spells CTTRAGDTGELFF. CDR3 sequence (DNA): TGTACTACCCGGGCCGGGGACACCGGGGAGCTGTTTTTT.

This clone was counted only a few times. V is TRBV10-2 and J is TRBJ1-4; a possible D gene is TRBD1 (6 bases). Germline CDR1 and CDR2: WSHSY and SAAADI. Trimming cost V 6 bases and J 5 bases, with 10 bases left between them. This CDR3 is built from 13 residues. Written as DNA, the CDR3 is TGCGCCAGCAGACTAGACAGGAATGAAAAACTGTTTTTT. Translation gives CASRLDRNEKLFF.

This rearrangement joins TRBV7-6 to TRBJ1-1; no reliable D call. V was shortened by 1 base and J by 0 bases, with 3 bases between the two germline ends. Germline CDR1 SGHVS, CDR2 FNYEAQ. CDR3 length: 13 residues. CDR3 nucleotide sequence: TGTGCCAGCAGCTTAGACATGAACACTGAAGCTTTCTTT. Residues: CASSLDMNTEAFF.

The chain uses TRBV5-1 and TRBJ2-7; TRBD1 is a possible D gene (6 bases). Trimming pared 7 bases from V and 2 bases from J, leaving 13 bases between. Germline V lookup: CDR1 SGHRS, CDR2 YFSETQ. The CDR3 runs to 13 residues. CDR3 protein: CASRDNSPYEQYF. CDR3 in DNA: TGCGCCAGCCGGGACAACAGTCCCTACGAGCAGTACTTC.